This entry describes one T cell receptor beta chain. Its target is unknown. Germline CDR1 SGDLS, CDR2 YYNGEE. The length of the CDR3 is 14 residues. Trimming cost V 4 bases and J 5 bases; bases outside gene matches: 6. This specimen comes from a study of cytomegalovirus exposure and HLA in healthy donors. The primer mix had 60 Vbeta and 13 Jbeta primers. Assay used: immunoSEQ multiplex PCR; TCRdb lists only in-frame clones, some missing. Of more than 70,000 clones in the sample, approximately 80% are singletons; the top ten hold approximately 5.6%. Points from the study as a whole: Across all donors, roughly uniform sequencing depth was an assumption of the presence/absence analyses. DRB1 had the most TCR associations and HLA-C the fewest, a later analysis found, with rates varying by HLA locus.

Source material: PBMCs. The rearrangement uses TRBV9 and TRBJ1-2; 9 positions agree with TRBD1. The receptor was isolated from a man younger than 45 in good health and CMV-seropositive. CDR3 coding DNA: TGTGCCAGCAGCTTGGGACAGGGAGGATATGGCTACACCTTC. This encodes CASSLGQGGYGYTF.